One and the same sample provided the 20 T cell receptor beta chains below, sequenced in a study of T cells in Graves' hyperthyroidism and ophthalmopathy (dated by TCRdb to the late 2010s). Libraries were built with multiplex PCR. Instrument on record: Illumina HiSeq 2000. TCR beta CDR3 regions were amplified from RNA transcripts. For the first round of RT-PCR on the TCR CDR3, the HTBI primer set was used together with the Qiagen OneStep RT-PCR kit. In-frame beta chains were kept once TCRdb had trimmed the public reads at Q25 with fastp and called clones with MiXCR. Every entry covers one CDR3 protein and lists the most common genes and DNA from its rows. This sample is represented by approximately 520,000 distinct CDR3 sequences; roughly a quarter of them were singletons. The biggest ten clones account for roughly 12% of the sample. Sequencing used blood. Source of these receptors: a woman in her twenties or thirties with Graves' ophthalmopathy.

This clonotype was seen ten or more times. The chain uses TRBV29-1 and TRBJ1-1; no reliable D call. The CDR3 contains 12 residues. Trimming removed 5 bases at V and 1 base at J, with 8 bases between. Germline assignment: CDR1 SQVTM and CDR2 ANQGSEA. DNA for the CDR3: TGCAGCGTTACCCGAGGGAACACTGAAGCTTTCTTT. This gives the protein CSVTRGNTEAFF.

This clonotype was counted ten times or more. The chain is built from TRBV13 and TRBJ1-2; unclear D gene. The germline V gene encodes CDR1 PRHDT and CDR2 FYEKMQ (reference sequence). The CDR3 runs 15 residues. V lost 5 bases and J 4 bases, leaving 17 bases between the germline ends. CDR3 region: CASSRPPQSRYGYTF. The CDR3 DNA reads TGTGCCAGCAGCCGGCCCCCGCAGTCCCGCTATGGCTACACCTTC.

The rearrangement uses TRBV6-5 and TRBJ2-7; TRBD1 aligns across 12 bases. V shed 2 bases and J 4 bases; nucleotides not matched to a gene: 3. The CDR3 runs 15 residues. Per the germline V gene, CDR1 is MNHEY and CDR2 is SVGAGI. In DNA form, the CDR3 reads TGTGCCAGCAGTTACGGGGACAGGGGGCTTTACGAGCAGTACTTC. Protein sequence: CASSYGDRGLYEQYF.

A word on this clonotype: Because it lacks the conserved phenylalanine or tryptophan at the end, this CDR3 is likely a read error. The rearrangement joins TRBV12-3 or TRBV12-4 to TRBJ1-2; D ambiguous. There are 12 residues in the CDR3. Trimming took off 9 bases at V and 4 bases at J, with 12 bases between the two ends. CDR3 DNA sequence: TGTGCCAGGAGGGAGGGTGGCTATGGCTACACCTAC. Translating it yields CARREGGYGYTY.

Comment on this clonotype: The conserved phenylalanine or tryptophan is not found at the CDR3 terminus, so this likely reflects a read error. The chain links TRBV27 to TRBJ1-2; TRBD1 aligns across 7 bases. Germline V gene data show CDR1 as MNHEY and CDR2 as SMNVEV (reference sequence). The CDR3 totals 17 residues. Written as DNA, the CDR3 is TGTACCAGCAGCCCGAATTTAGGACAGGACATCAGCTATAGCTACACCTAC. It yields the protein CTSSPNLGQDISYSYTY.

This clonotype showed up many times. The chain is built from TRBV20-1 and TRBJ2-7; the D gene is possibly TRBD1 (5 bases). The CDR3 extends over 15 amino acids. V shed 3 bases and J shed 4 bases, with 19 bases lying between them. Germline values: CDR1 DFQATT, CDR2 SNEGSKA (reference sequence). The CDR3 coding sequence is TGCAGTGCTAGGCCATACCACCCCCCAGGGTACGAGCAGTACTTC. It codes for CSARPYHPPGYEQYF.

V gene TRBV20-1 combines with J gene TRBJ2-7; no clear D gene. The length of the CDR3 is 13 residues. Deletions cut 3 bases from V and 4 bases from J, with 13 bases between. Germline CDR1 DFQATT, CDR2 SNEGSKA (reference sequence). As DNA, the CDR3 is TGCAGTGCTAGTGGACGTAGTAATTACGAGCAGTACTTC. Residues: CSASGRSNYEQYF.

This clonotype was counted a few times. The chain recombines TRBV20-1 with TRBJ1-6, with 7 bases lining up with TRBD1. CDR1 and CDR2 from the germline V gene are DFQATT and SNEGSKA (reference sequence). The V and J ends lost 4 bases and 8 bases, in that order; junction bases with no gene match: 5. The CDR3 covers 13 residues. In DNA, the CDR3 is TGCAGTGCTACGGGACAGTTGGATTCACCCCTCCACTTT. It yields the protein CSATGQLDSPLHF.

This clonotype was observed at least ten times. The DNA of the CDR3 is TGTGCCAGCAGTTGGTTCTCTGGGGCCAACGTCCTGACTTTC. Protein sequence: CASSWFSGANVLTF. V and J are TRBV6-2 or TRBV6-3 and TRBJ2-6; D gene ambiguous. Trimming cost V 4 bases and J 0 bases, with 4 bases left between them. Germline V lookup: CDR1 MNHEY, CDR2 SVGEGT. The CDR3 covers 14 residues.

This clonotype was observed a few times. The genes are TRBV20-1 and TRBJ2-7; D might be TRBD2 (6 bases). This CDR3 contains 13 residues. CDR1 is DFQATT, CDR2 SNEGSKA, per germline (reference sequence). V was clipped by 1 base and J by 3 bases, with 10 bases between them. The CDR3 region is CSARVPGDYEQYF. The CDR3 DNA sequence: TGCAGTGCTAGAGTCCCGGGGGACTACGAGCAGTACTTC.

The rearrangement uses TRBV4-1 and TRBJ1-6; D possibly corresponds to TRBD1 (5 bases). V lost 0 bases to trimming and J lost 10 bases, with 10 bases between them. The length of the CDR3 is 14 residues. Germline V lookup: CDR1 MGHRA, CDR2 YSYEKL. CDR3 bases: TGCGCCAGCAGCCAAGAAGGGGTGCCCTCACCCCTCCACTTT. Translation gives CASSQEGVPSPLHF.

This clonotype appeared a few times. The rearrangement links TRBV19 to TRBJ2-2; 7 bases align to TRBD2. Germline V CDR1 and CDR2: LNHDA, SQIVND (reference sequence). The CDR3 sequence is 15 residues long. The CDR3 protein is CTTLSLGGVGGELFF. The CDR3 DNA reads as TGTACCACCCTGAGCCTGGGGGGGGTTGGCGGGGAGCTGTTTTTT.

This chain connects TRBV19 to TRBJ1-1, with D unclear. CDR1 is LNHDA and CDR2 is SQIVND in the germline V gene (reference sequence). Trimming stripped 8 bases from V and 1 base from J, with 5 bases between. The CDR3 runs to 11 residues. CDR3 amino acids: CASEENTEAFF. As DNA, the CDR3 is TGTGCCAGTGAAGAGAACACTGAAGCTTTCTTT.

This clonotype was seen ten or more times. The CDR3 spells CASSLGGGDLIVYEQYF. CDR3 sequence (DNA): TGTGCCAGCAGTTTAGGGGGGGGAGATTTAATAGTCTACGAGCAGTACTTC. The rearrangement uses TRBV28 and TRBJ2-7; TRBD2 matches 7 bases. Germline trimming cut 2 bases from V and 3 bases from J; bases unmatched to any gene: 13. The CDR3 extends over 17 amino acids. In germline, CDR1 is MDHEN, CDR2 SYDVKM.

This clonotype has ten or more counts. The rearrangement links TRBV6-1 to TRBJ1-1, with D possibly TRBD1 on 5 matching bases. Germline CDR1 and CDR2: MNHNS and SASEGT. The V end lost 4 bases, the J end lost 7 bases, and 10 bases lay between the germline ends. There are 12 residues in the CDR3. DNA of the CDR3: TGTGCCAGCAGTGTAGGGACGTATGAAGCTTTCTTT. It specifies CASSVGTYEAFF.

In its sample, this clonotype was seen many times. A much more abundant neighbour one base away suggests this may be a read error. The chain links TRBV29-1 to TRBJ2-2, with D possibly being TRBD2 (5 bases). Germline CDR1 is SQVTM and CDR2 is ANQGSEA. The CDR3 spans 14 residues. As DNA, the CDR3 is TGCAGCGTTGTAGGCCAGGCGAACACCGGGGAGCCGTTTTTT. Translated: CSVVGQANTGEPFF.

This clonotype was recorded many times. The chain couples TRBV7-2 to TRBJ2-7, with 7 bases matching TRBD2. The length of the CDR3 is 14 residues. The germline gives CDR1 SGHTA, CDR2 FQGNSA. V lost 3 bases, J lost 3 bases, and 5 bases stayed unmatched. The CDR3 reads CASSLTPGGYEQYF. As DNA, the CDR3 is TGTGCCAGCAGCTTGACCCCGGGGGGCTACGAGCAGTACTTC.

In this sample, this clonotype turned up a few times. The V call is TRBV6-5, the J call TRBJ2-5, with D hard to call. This CDR3 spans 14 amino acids. V gave up 2 bases and J gave up 4 bases, with 11 bases separating them. Germline CDR1 reads MNHEY; CDR2 reads SVGAGI. The CDR3 reads CASSYGQSGETQYF. In DNA form, the CDR3 reads TGTGCCAGCAGTTACGGTCAGAGTGGAGAGACCCAGTACTTC.

This clonotype was picked up many times. This chain uses TRBV19 with TRBJ2-5, with D perhaps given as TRBD1 or TRBD2 (5 bases each). V was cut by 6 bases and J by 2 bases, with 16 bases left in between. Germline V CDR1 and CDR2: LNHDA, SQIVND (reference sequence). This CDR3 contains 15 residues. CDR3 sequence: CASSRRDVIQETQYF. The CDR3 coding sequence is TGTGCCAGTAGCCGACGGGACGTGATACAAGAGACCCAGTACTTC.

This clonotype was counted ten times or more. The genes are TRBV14 and TRBJ1-1; D is ambiguous. The V end lost 1 base, the J end lost 5 bases, and 5 bases lay between the germline ends. CDR1 is SGHDN, CDR2 FVKESK, per germline. There are 12 residues in the CDR3. The CDR3 here is CASSQGWTEAFF. CDR3 in DNA: TGTGCCAGCAGCCAAGGTTGGACTGAAGCTTTCTTT.